The rows below give T cell receptor beta chains drawn from one sample of a study of cytomegalovirus exposure and HLA in healthy donors. Some clones are missing from TCRdb's copy, which holds only in-frame ones; the method was immunoSEQ multiplex PCR. The data show approximately 150,000 clones, approximately 85% seen once. Specimen: PBMCs. The receptors stem from a man over 45 in good health and CMV-seropositive. The CDR3 runs from the conserved cysteine through the conserved F or W. A D gene is named only where the DNA matches it firmly. The listing skips clone size in some rows; elsewhere it reads once, few, many or a size class.

>TRBV7-8|TRBJ1-1|NA|NA
TGTGCCAGCAGTCCAGCCCAGGGAACTGAAGCTTTCTTT
CASSPAQGTEAFF
>TRBV6-5|TRBJ1-2|NA|few
TGTGCCACAAGACCCGTCGGGGCGGGGGGCTACACCTTC
CATRPVGAGGYTF
>TRBV28|TRBJ2-1|TRBD2|NA
TGTGCCAGCAGTCGGACTAGCGGGGTCTACAATGAGCAGTTCTTC
CASSRTSGVYNEQFF
>TRBV11-3|TRBJ2-7|TRBD1|once
TGTGCCAGCAGCTACTGGACAGGGGGCCGCGAGCAGTACTTC
CASSYWTGGREQYF
>TRBV2|TRBJ1-1|NA|once
TGTGCCAGCAGTGAATATGAGATGCCCGCCGCTGAAGCTTTCTTT
CASSEYEMPAAEAFF
>TRBV19|TRBJ2-1|TRBD2|NA
TGTGCCAGTAGTATAGATCTATGGTCCACTAGCGGGAAGGATGAGCAGTTCTTC
CASSIDLWSTSGKDEQFF
>TRBV28|TRBJ1-1|NA|NA
TGTGCCAGCAGTTTTTGGCAGAACACTGAAGCTTTCTTT
CASSFWQNTEAFF
>TRBV5-4|TRBJ2-3|NA|NA
TGTGCCAGCAGCTTTGGCTCGTCCACAGATACGCAGTATTTT
CASSFGSSTDTQYF
>TRBV30|TRBJ1-5|NA|NA
TGTGCCTGGAGCCCGAGGTATAGCAATCAGCCCCAGCATTTT
CAWSPRYSNQPQHF
>TRBV2|TRBJ2-7|NA|NA
TGTGCCAGCAGGCCGGGACTTCTAGCCTACGAGCAGTACTTC
CASRPGLLAYEQYF
>TRBV5-1|TRBJ2-3|TRBD2|NA
TGCGCCAGCAGCTGGGGACTAGCGGGAGGTTCTACTGGCACAGATACGCAGTATTTT
CASSWGLAGGSTGTDTQYF
>TRBV10-1|TRBJ2-7|TRBD2|once
TGCGTCAGCAGTGGTAGCGGGAGCTCCTACGAGCAGTACTTC
CVSSGSGSSYEQYF
>TRBV19|TRBJ2-5|NA|NA
TGTGCCAGTAGTATAGTGGGTAGCGGCGGCCAAGAGACCCAGTACTTC
CASSIVGSGGQETQYF
>TRBV4-1|TRBJ2-7|NA|NA
TGCGCCAGCAGCCCCACACGGAGCTCCTACGAGCAGTACTTC
CASSPTRSSYEQYF